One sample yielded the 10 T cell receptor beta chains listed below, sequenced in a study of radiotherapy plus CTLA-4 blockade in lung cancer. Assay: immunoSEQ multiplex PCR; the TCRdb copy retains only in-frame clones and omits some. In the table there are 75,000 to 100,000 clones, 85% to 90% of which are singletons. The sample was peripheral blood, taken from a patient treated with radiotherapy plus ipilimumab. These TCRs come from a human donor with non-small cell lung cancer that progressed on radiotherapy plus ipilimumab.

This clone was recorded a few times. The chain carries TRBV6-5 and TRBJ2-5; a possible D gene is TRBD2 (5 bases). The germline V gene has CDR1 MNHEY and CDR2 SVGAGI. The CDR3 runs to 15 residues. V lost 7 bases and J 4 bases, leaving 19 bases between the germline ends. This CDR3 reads CASTKQEGVGETQYF. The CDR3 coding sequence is TGTGCCAGCACCAAGCAAGAGGGAGTAGGAGAGACCCAGTACTTC.

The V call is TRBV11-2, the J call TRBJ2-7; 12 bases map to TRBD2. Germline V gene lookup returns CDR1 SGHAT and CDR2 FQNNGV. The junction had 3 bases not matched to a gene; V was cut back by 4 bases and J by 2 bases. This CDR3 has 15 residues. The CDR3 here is CASSYTSGRTYEQYF. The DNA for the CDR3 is TGTGCCAGCAGCTACACTAGCGGGAGGACCTACGAGCAGTACTTC.

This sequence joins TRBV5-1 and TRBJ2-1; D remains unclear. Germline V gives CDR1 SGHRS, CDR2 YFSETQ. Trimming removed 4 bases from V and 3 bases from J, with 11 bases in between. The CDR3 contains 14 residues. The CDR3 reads CASSLPTDYNEQFF. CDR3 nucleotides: TGCGCCAGCAGCCTCCCGACTGACTACAATGAGCAGTTCTTC.

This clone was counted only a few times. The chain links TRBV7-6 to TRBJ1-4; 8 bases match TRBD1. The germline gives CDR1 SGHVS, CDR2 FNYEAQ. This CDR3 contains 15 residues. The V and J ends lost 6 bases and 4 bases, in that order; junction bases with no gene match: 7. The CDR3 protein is CASRPGQGVNEKLFF. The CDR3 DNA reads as TGTGCCAGCAGACCTGGACAGGGAGTTAATGAAAAACTGTTTTTT.

The CDR3 region is CSVGVGTGANEQFF. CDR3 coding DNA: TGCAGCGTCGGGGTAGGGACAGGGGCCAATGAGCAGTTCTTC. The rearrangement joins TRBV29-1 to TRBJ2-1, with 10 bases lining up with TRBD1. The CDR3 spans 14 residues. In germline, CDR1 is SQVTM, CDR2 ANQGSEA. Unmatched junction bases numbered 8, after V lost 6 bases and J lost 6 bases.

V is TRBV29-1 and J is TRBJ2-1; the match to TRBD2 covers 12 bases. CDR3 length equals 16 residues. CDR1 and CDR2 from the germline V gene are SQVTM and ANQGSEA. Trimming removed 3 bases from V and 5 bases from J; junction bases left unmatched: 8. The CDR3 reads CSVDGLAGFLHNEQFF. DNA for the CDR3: TGCAGCGTTGACGGACTAGCGGGGTTCCTTCACAATGAGCAGTTCTTC.

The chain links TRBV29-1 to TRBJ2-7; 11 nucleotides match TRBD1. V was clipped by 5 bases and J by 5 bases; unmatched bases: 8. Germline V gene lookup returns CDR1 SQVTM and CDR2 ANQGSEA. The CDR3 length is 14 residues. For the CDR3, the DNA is TGCAGCGTTCTTGGACAGGGGGCTGTCGACGAGCAGTACTTC. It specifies CSVLGQGAVDEQYF.

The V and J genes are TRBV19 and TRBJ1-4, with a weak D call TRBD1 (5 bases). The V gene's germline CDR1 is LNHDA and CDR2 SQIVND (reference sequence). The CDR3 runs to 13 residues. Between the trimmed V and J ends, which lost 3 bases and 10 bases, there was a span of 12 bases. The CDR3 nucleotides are TGTGCCAGTAGTATCGGGACGGAACGAAAACTGTTTTTT. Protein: CASSIGTERKLFF. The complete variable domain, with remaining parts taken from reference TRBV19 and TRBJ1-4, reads DGGITQSPKYLFRKEGQNVTLSCEQNLNHDAMYWYRQDPGQGLRLIYYSQIVNDFQKGDIAEGYSVSREKKESFPLTVTSAQKNPTAFYLCASSIGTERKLFFGSGTQLSVL.

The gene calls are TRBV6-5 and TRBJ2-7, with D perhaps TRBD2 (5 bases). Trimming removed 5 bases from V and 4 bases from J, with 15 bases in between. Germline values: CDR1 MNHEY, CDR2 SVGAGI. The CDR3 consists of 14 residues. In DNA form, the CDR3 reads TGTGCCAGCAGTCGTCGAGCGGAACTATACGAGCAGTACTTC. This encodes CASSRRAELYEQYF.

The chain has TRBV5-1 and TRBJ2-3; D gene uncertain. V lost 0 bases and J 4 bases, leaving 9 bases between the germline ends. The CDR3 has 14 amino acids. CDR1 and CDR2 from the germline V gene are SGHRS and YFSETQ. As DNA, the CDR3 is TGCGCCAGCAGCTTGGGAGGAGTTGCAGATACGCAGTATTTT. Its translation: CASSLGGVADTQYF.